This T cell receptor (beta chain) was sequenced for a study of T-cell reconstitution after alpha-beta-depleted transplantation in children. Unique molecular identifiers featured in how the TCRbeta library was prepared. TCRdb redid the calling of the PCR reads with MiXCR, one entry per CDR3 protein. In the table there are around 600,000 distinct CDR3 sequences, around 16% of which are singletons. With 3 bases clipped from V and 6 bases from J, the junction kept 4 bases outside the gene matches. The CDR3 is made up of 13 amino acids. Per the germline V gene, CDR1 is DFQATT and CDR2 is SNEGSKA (reference sequence). This clonotype has a count of ten or more.

The sequence was obtained from a human donor who donated a stem cell graft to a child with acute myeloid leukemia. The specimen comprised PBMCs from the stem cell graft donor, sampled from the stem cell graft. The rearrangement links TRBV20-1 to TRBJ1-2; 10 bases agree with TRBD1. The CDR3 region is CSARTGQGNGYTF. The CDR3 DNA reads as TGCAGTGCTAGGACGGGACAGGGGAATGGCTACACCTTC.